These T cell receptor beta chains were read from a single sample in a study of blood T cell repertoires in COVID-19. Assay: immunoSEQ multiplex PCR; the TCRdb copy retains only in-frame clones and omits some. The sample includes about 370,000 clones, 80% to 90% seen only once; the top ten take about 1%. Input material: PBMCs or T cells enriched from blood (not recorded which). These receptors came from a man aged 18 to 29 who had recovered from COVID-19. Each CDR3 is given with its conserved first and last residue. D genes are given only for firm matches.

TRBJ2-7 | TRBD2 | TRBV10-3 | CAISESTSDEQYF | TGTGCCATCAGTGAGTCGACTAGCGACGAGCAGTACTTC
TRBJ1-2 | - | TRBV7-8 | CASSIRSGSAGGGYTF | TGTGCCAGCAGCATCCGGTCGGGTTCTGCAGGAGGTGGCTACACCTTC
TRBJ2-1 | TRBD2 | TRBV29-1 | CSEMQLAGGRNEQFF | TGCAGCGAGATGCAACTAGCGGGGGGGCGCAATGAGCAGTTCTTC
TRBJ1-6 | - | TRBV27 | CASRHPIGTGEPSSYNSPLHF | TGTGCCAGCAGACACCCCATTGGGACTGGAGAACCTAGCTCCTATAATTCACCCCTCCACTTT
TRBJ1-1 | TRBD1 | TRBV4-1 | CASSQSPQGNEAFF | TGCGCCAGCAGCCAATCCCCACAGGGGAATGAAGCTTTCTTT
TRBJ1-6 | - | TRBV24-1 | CATSFPGVANSYNSPLHF | TGTGCCACCAGTTTTCCAGGGGTAGCAAACTCCTATAATTCACCCCTCCACTTT
TRBJ2-6 | TRBD1 | TRBV27 | CASSPQGVGANVLTF | TGTGCCAGCAGCCCCCAGGGGGTCGGGGCCAACGTCCTGACTTTC
TRBJ2-3 | - | TRBV9 | CASSEASGPSLGTDTQYF | TGTGCCAGCAGCGAGGCAAGCGGGCCCTCTTTAGGCACAGATACGCAGTATTTT
TRBJ1-1 | - | TRBV28 | CASSLILVMNTEAFF | TGTGCCAGCAGTTTAATATTAGTCATGAACACTGAAGCTTTCTTT
TRBJ2-1 | TRBD2 | TRBV6-2/TRBV6-3 | CASSYQRTSGRDNEQFF | TGTGCCAGCAGTTACCAGAGGACTAGCGGGAGGGACAATGAGCAGTTCTTC
TRBJ1-2 | TRBD1 | TRBV28 | CASSSGQGPWLGYTF | TGTGCCAGCAGTTCGGGACAGGGGCCCTGGCTTGGCTACACCTTC
TRBJ1-6 | - | TRBV5-6 | CASSSRATVRALHF | TGTGCCAGCAGCTCAAGGGCAACGGTGAGGGCCCTCCACTTT